This T cell receptor beta chain was captured in a study of monozygotic twins with inflammatory bowel disease. Study-level points and caveats: Whether twins were concordant or discordant made no difference to repertoire similarity, possibly from limited power. The sharing of clonotypes with others was lower in IBD patients than in healthy twins, especially with disease activity.

CDR1 is SQVTM, CDR2 ANQGSEA, per germline. The CDR3 extends over 14 amino acids. A remark on this clonotype: No antigen is known for it.

Every TCR library consumed around 4,000 ng of total RNA. PCR of TCRalpha and TCRbeta cDNA was nested, with two rounds of about 15 and 9 cycles. After re-calling the 5' RACE reads, TCRdb lists one entry per CDR3 protein, DNA absent. This sample contains about 150,000 distinct CDR3 sequences. Specimen: blood. The V call is TRBV29-1, the J call TRBJ2-3; TCRdb picks TRBD2, but there is no DNA to check that call. This sequence originates from a human donor with ulcerative colitis or Crohn's disease, or a healthy co-twin of an affected twin (not recorded which). The CDR3: CSGGIGTTTDTQYF.